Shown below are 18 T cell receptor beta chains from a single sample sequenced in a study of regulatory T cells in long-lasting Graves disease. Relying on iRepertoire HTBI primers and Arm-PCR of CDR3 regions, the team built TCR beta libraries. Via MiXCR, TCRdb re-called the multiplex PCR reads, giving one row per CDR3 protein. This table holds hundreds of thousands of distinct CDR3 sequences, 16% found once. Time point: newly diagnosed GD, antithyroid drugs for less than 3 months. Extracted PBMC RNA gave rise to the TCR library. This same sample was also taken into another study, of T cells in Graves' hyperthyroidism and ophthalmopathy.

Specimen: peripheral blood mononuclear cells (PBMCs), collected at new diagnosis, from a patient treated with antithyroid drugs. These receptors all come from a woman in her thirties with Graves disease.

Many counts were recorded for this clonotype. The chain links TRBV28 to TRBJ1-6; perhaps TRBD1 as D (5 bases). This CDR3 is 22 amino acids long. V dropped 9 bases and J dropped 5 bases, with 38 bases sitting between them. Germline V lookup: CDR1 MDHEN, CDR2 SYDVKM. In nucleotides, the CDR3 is TGTGCCAGTTCCTCCATTCTTAGCGTTAGCGGGAACACAGGACCGAATAATTCACCCCTCCACTTT. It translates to CASSSILSVSGNTGPNNSPLHF.

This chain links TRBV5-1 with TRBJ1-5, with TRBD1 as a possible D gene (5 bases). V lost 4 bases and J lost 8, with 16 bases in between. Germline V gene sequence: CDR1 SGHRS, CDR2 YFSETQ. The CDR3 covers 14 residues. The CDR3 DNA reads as TGCGCCAGCAGCACGGGACTGCCATCGGAGCCCCAGCATTTT. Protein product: CASSTGLPSEPQHF.

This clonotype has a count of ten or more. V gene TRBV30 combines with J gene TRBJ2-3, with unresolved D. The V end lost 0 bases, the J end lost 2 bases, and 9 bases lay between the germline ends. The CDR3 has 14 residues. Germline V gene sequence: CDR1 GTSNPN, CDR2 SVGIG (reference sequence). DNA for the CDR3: TGTGCCTGGAGTGTGGGCGCATTCACAGATACGCAGTATTTT. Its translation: CAWSVGAFTDTQYF.

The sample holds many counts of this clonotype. The CDR3 region is CASSSFPPGQGSQGNEKLFF. The CDR3 bases are TGTGCCAGCAGCTCCTTTCCCCCGGGACAGGGGAGTCAGGGTAATGAAAAACTGTTTTTT. The chain links TRBV27 to TRBJ1-4; TRBD1 agrees at 10 bases. V dropped 6 bases and J dropped 4; count of bases not matched to a gene: 20. CDR3 length: 20 amino acids. Germline lookup yields CDR1 MNHEY and CDR2 SMNVEV (reference sequence).

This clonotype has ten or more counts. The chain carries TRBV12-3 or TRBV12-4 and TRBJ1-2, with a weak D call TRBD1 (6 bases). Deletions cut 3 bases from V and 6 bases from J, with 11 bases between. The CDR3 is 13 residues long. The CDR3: CASSLMAGDGYTF. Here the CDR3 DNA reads TGTGCCAGCAGTTTGATGGCAGGGGATGGCTACACCTTC.

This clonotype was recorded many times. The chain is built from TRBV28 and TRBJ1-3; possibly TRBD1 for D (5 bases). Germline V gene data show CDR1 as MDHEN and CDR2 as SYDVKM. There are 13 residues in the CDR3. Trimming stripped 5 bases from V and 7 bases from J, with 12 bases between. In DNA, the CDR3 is TGTGCCAGCAGTCCAACCAAGGGGAACACCATATATTTT. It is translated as CASSPTKGNTIYF.

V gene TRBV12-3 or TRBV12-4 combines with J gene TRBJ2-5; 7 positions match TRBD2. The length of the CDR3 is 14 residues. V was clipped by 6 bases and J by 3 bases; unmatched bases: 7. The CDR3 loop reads CASRGGVEKETQYF. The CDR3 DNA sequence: TGTGCCAGCAGGGGGGGGGTAGAAAAAGAGACCCAGTACTTC.

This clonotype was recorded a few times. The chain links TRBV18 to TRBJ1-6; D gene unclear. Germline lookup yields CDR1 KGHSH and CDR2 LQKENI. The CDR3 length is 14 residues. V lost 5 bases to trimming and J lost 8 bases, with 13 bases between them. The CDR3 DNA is TGTGCCAGCTCAGAATATCGGGAGGATTCACCCCTCCACTTT. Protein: CASSEYREDSPLHF.

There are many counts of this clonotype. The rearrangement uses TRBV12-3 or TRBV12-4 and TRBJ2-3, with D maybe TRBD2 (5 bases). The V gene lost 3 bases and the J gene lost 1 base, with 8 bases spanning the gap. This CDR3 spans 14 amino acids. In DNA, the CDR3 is TGTGCCAGCAGTTTGAAGAGGGGCACAGATACGCAGTATTTT. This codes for CASSLKRGTDTQYF.

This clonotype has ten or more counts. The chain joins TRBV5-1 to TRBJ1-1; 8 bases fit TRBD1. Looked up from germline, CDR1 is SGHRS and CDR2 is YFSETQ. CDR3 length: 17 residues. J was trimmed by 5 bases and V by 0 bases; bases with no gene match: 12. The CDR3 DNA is TGCGCCAGCAGCTTGGCCGGGACAGGCCCGAGGGGGACTGAAGCTTTCTTT. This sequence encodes CASSLAGTGPRGTEAFF. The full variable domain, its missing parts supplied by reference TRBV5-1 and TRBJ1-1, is KAGVTQTPRYLIKTRGQQVTLSCSPISGHRSVSWYQQTPGQGLQFLFEYFSETQRNKGNFPGRFSGRQFSNSRSEMNVSTLELGDSALYLCASSLAGTGPRGTEAFFGQGTRLTVV.

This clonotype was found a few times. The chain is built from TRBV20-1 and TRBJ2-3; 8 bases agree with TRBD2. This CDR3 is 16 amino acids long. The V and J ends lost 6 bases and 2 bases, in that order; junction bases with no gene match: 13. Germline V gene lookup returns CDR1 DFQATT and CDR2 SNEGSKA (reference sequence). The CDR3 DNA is TGCAGTGCACGTGGGGTGGTAGCGGGATCCACAGATACGCAGTATTTT. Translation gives CSARGVVAGSTDTQYF.

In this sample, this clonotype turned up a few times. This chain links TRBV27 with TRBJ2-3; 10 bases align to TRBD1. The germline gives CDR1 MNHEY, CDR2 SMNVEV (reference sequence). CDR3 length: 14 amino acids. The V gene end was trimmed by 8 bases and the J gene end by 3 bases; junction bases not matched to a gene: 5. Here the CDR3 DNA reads TGTGCCAGCGGACCGGGACAGGGGACAGATACGCAGTATTTT. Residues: CASGPGQGTDTQYF.

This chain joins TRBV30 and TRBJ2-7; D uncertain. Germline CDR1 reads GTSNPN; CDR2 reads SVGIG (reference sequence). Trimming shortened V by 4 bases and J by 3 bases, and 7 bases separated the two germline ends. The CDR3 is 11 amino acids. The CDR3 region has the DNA TGTGCCTGGACCAACGGCTACGAGCAGTACTTC. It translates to CAWTNGYEQYF.

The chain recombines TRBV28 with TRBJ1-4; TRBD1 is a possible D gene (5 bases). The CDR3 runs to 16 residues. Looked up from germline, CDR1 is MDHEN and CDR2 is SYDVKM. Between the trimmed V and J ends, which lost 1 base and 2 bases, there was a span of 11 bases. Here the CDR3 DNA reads TGTGCCAGCAGTTTATCCGGGGGAGGCACTAATGAAAAACTGTTTTTT. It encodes CASSLSGGGTNEKLFF. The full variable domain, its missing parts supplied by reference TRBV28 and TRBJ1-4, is DVKVTQSSRYLVKRTGEKVFLECVQDMDHENMFWYRQDPGLGLRLIYFSYDVKMKEKGDIPEGYSVSREKKERFSLILESASTNQTSMYLCASSLSGGGTNEKLFFGSGTQLSVL.

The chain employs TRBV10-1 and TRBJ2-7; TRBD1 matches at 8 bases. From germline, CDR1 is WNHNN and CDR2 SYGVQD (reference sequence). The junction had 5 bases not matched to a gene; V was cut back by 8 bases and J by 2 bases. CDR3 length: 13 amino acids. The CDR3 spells CASPGGWTYEQYF. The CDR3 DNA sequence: TGCGCCAGCCCAGGGGGCTGGACCTACGAGCAGTACTTC.

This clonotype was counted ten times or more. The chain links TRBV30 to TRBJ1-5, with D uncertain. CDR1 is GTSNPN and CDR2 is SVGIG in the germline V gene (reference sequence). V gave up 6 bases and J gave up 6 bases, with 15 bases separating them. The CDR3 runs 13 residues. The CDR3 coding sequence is TGTGCCTGTGGTGTATTTCAAGGTCAGCCCCAGCATTTT. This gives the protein CACGVFQGQPQHF.

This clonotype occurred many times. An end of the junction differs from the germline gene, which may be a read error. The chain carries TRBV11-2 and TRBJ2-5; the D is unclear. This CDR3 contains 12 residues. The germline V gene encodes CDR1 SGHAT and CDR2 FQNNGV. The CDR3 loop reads CASSFHQETQYF. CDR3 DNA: TGTGCCAGCAGCTTCCACCAGGAGACCCAGTACTTC.

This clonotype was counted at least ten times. The CDR3 bases are TGTGCCAGCAGCCTCGGTACCCTCCCGACTAGCTCCTACAATGAGCAGTTCTTC. This translates into CASSLGTLPTSSYNEQFF. The chain is built from TRBV12-3 or TRBV12-4 and TRBJ2-1; maybe TRBD2 (6 bases). Trimming removed 6 bases at V and 0 bases at J, with 21 bases between. The CDR3 runs 18 residues.